The rows below give T cell receptor beta chains drawn from one sample of a study of blood T cell repertoires in COVID-19. Here immunoSEQ multiplex PCR was the method, and the copy in TCRdb shows in-frame clones only, minus some. The repertoire holds approximately 190,000 clones, with around 76% as singletons. The sequenced material came from peripheral blood. These receptors were taken from a woman aged 55-70 years with COVID-19, enrolled during active disease. Each CDR3 is given with its conserved first and last residue. Fields, in order: D gene, clone size, J gene, V gene, CDR3 protein, CDR3 DNA. The D gene is left open where the match is weak. Clone size is shown for a subset of rows, as once, few, many or a class of expanded clone.

D gene: -
clone size: few
J gene: TRBJ2-1
V gene: TRBV5-1
CDR3 protein: CASSLVQYNEQFF
CDR3 DNA: TGCGCCAGCAGCTTGGTGCAGTACAATGAGCAGTTCTTC

D gene: -
clone size: -
J gene: TRBJ2-3
V gene: TRBV2
CDR3 protein: CASIRGALYSDTQYF
CDR3 DNA: TGTGCCAGCATCCGGGGGGCCCTATACTCAGATACGCAGTATTTT

D gene: -
clone size: -
J gene: TRBJ2-3
V gene: TRBV7-9
CDR3 protein: CASSPGLPGDTQYF
CDR3 DNA: TGTGCCAGCAGCCCGGGTCTCCCGGGGGATACGCAGTATTTT

D gene: -
clone size: -
J gene: TRBJ2-3
V gene: TRBV5-1
CDR3 protein: CASLSYGGPTDTQYF
CDR3 DNA: TGCGCCAGCCTCTCCTATGGAGGGCCGACAGATACGCAGTATTTT

D gene: -
clone size: -
J gene: TRBJ2-7
V gene: TRBV28
CDR3 protein: CATNSRPSSYEQYF
CDR3 DNA: TGTGCCACCAATTCCAGGCCGAGCTCCTACGAGCAGTACTTC

D gene: TRBD1
clone size: -
J gene: TRBJ1-6
V gene: TRBV7-9
CDR3 protein: CASSSTGVNSPLHF
CDR3 DNA: TGTGCCAGCAGCTCGACAGGGGTCAATTCACCCCTCCACTTT

D gene: -
clone size: -
J gene: TRBJ2-2
V gene: TRBV28
CDR3 protein: CASTTPAPAGELFF
CDR3 DNA: TGTGCCAGCACTACCCCAGCTCCAGCGGGGGAGCTGTTTTTT

D gene: -
clone size: -
J gene: TRBJ1-3
V gene: TRBV19
CDR3 protein: CASSSTFSGNTIYF
CDR3 DNA: TGTGCCAGTAGCTCGACATTCTCTGGAAACACCATATATTTT

D gene: TRBD1
clone size: -
J gene: TRBJ2-1
V gene: TRBV5-1
CDR3 protein: CASSQGQGSYNEQFF
CDR3 DNA: TGCGCCAGCAGCCAAGGACAGGGGTCCTACAATGAGCAGTTCTTC

D gene: TRBD1
clone size: -
J gene: TRBJ1-2
V gene: TRBV7-3
CDR3 protein: CASSLAGQGLYGYTF
CDR3 DNA: TGTGCCAGCAGCTTAGCGGGACAGGGGCTCTATGGCTACACCTTC

D gene: -
clone size: -
J gene: TRBJ1-6
V gene: TRBV5-6
CDR3 protein: CASHRQSGDNSPLHF
CDR3 DNA: TGTGCCAGCCACCGACAGTCTGGAGATAATTCACCCCTCCACTTT

D gene: -
clone size: -
J gene: TRBJ2-1
V gene: TRBV5-8
CDR3 protein: CAGAPRASYNEQFF
CDR3 DNA: TGTGCCGGGGCCCCCAGGGCCTCCTACAATGAGCAGTTCTTC

D gene: TRBD1
clone size: -
J gene: TRBJ2-3
V gene: TRBV7-9
CDR3 protein: CASREQGDTQYF
CDR3 DNA: TGTGCCAGCAGAGAACAGGGGGATACGCAGTATTTT

D gene: -
clone size: -
J gene: TRBJ2-2
V gene: TRBV19
CDR3 protein: CASRPQSQGFIGELFF
CDR3 DNA: TGTGCCAGTAGGCCCCAATCTCAGGGTTTCATCGGGGAGCTGTTTTTT

D gene: TRBD1
clone size: once
J gene: TRBJ2-7
V gene: TRBV6-2/TRBV6-3
CDR3 protein: CASSSGTGAFLSYEQYF
CDR3 DNA: TGTGCCAGCAGCTCCGGGACAGGGGCTTTCCTCTCCTACGAGCAGTACTTC

D gene: -
clone size: -
J gene: TRBJ1-1
V gene: TRBV3-1/TRBV3-2
CDR3 protein: CASSQDRAGVGEAFF
CDR3 DNA: TGTGCCAGCAGCCAAGATAGGGCAGGGGTGGGTGAAGCTTTCTTT

D gene: TRBD2
clone size: -
J gene: TRBJ2-7
V gene: TRBV7-9
CDR3 protein: CASSPGTSGSTHEQYF
CDR3 DNA: TGTGCCAGCAGCCCGGGGACTAGCGGGAGTACTCACGAGCAGTACTTC

D gene: -
clone size: -
J gene: TRBJ1-5
V gene: TRBV27
CDR3 protein: CASSRGVGVHNQPQHF
CDR3 DNA: TGTGCCAGCAGTAGAGGAGTCGGGGTCCACAATCAGCCCCAGCATTTT

D gene: TRBD2
clone size: -
J gene: TRBJ2-1
V gene: TRBV2
CDR3 protein: CASSAAGLAGGNEQFF
CDR3 DNA: TGTGCCAGCAGTGCAGCGGGACTAGCGGGAGGAAATGAGCAGTTCTTC

D gene: -
clone size: few
J gene: TRBJ1-3
V gene: TRBV2
CDR3 protein: CASSPWRVLGSGNTIYF
CDR3 DNA: TGTGCCAGCAGCCCCTGGAGGGTCTTAGGATCTGGAAACACCATATATTTT

D gene: TRBD1
clone size: -
J gene: TRBJ1-4
V gene: TRBV28
CDR3 protein: CASSFPGQGVEKLFF
CDR3 DNA: TGTGCCAGCAGTTTCCCCGGACAGGGGGTTGAAAAACTGTTTTTT

D gene: TRBD1
clone size: few
J gene: TRBJ1-2
V gene: TRBV18
CDR3 protein: CASSPGVGGGYTF
CDR3 DNA: TGTGCCAGCTCACCGGGAGTAGGGGGCGGCTACACCTTC

D gene: TRBD1
clone size: few
J gene: TRBJ2-3
V gene: TRBV19
CDR3 protein: CASSIDPGTGADTQYF
CDR3 DNA: TGTGCCAGTAGTATAGATCCCGGGACAGGGGCAGATACGCAGTATTTT

D gene: TRBD1
clone size: few
J gene: TRBJ2-2
V gene: TRBV7-9
CDR3 protein: CASSDRQGRTGELFF
CDR3 DNA: TGTGCCAGCAGCGATCGACAGGGTCGGACCGGGGAGCTGTTTTTT

D gene: -
clone size: -
J gene: TRBJ1-5
V gene: TRBV6-1
CDR3 protein: CASSELQGAGVLSNQPQHF
CDR3 DNA: TGTGCCAGCAGTGAACTACAAGGGGCAGGGGTCCTTAGCAATCAGCCCCAGCATTTT

D gene: -
clone size: -
J gene: TRBJ2-7
V gene: TRBV2
CDR3 protein: CASTAQGRREQYF
CDR3 DNA: TGTGCCTCCACAGCCCAGGGGCGCAGGGAGCAGTACTTC

D gene: -
clone size: -
J gene: TRBJ1-1
V gene: TRBV7-6
CDR3 protein: CASSLVPNNRAGAFF
CDR3 DNA: TGTGCCAGCAGCTTAGTGCCGAATAACCGAGCCGGAGCTTTCTTT

D gene: -
clone size: -
J gene: TRBJ2-1
V gene: TRBV20-1
CDR3 protein: CSASWRGMGADEQFF
CDR3 DNA: TGCAGTGCTAGTTGGCGGGGAATGGGAGCAGATGAGCAGTTCTTC

D gene: -
clone size: -
J gene: TRBJ2-6
V gene: TRBV10-3
CDR3 protein: CAISGAGANVLTF
CDR3 DNA: TGTGCCATAAGCGGCGCTGGGGCCAACGTCCTGACTTTC

D gene: -
clone size: -
J gene: TRBJ2-5
V gene: TRBV9
CDR3 protein: CASSVGRRGGAQETQYF
CDR3 DNA: TGTGCCAGCAGCGTAGGTCGTCGAGGGGGAGCTCAAGAGACCCAGTACTTC

D gene: -
clone size: -
J gene: TRBJ1-2
V gene: TRBV4-2
CDR3 protein: CASSQDRTDYGYTF
CDR3 DNA: TGTGCCAGCAGCCAAGACAGAACAGACTATGGCTACACCTTC

D gene: TRBD2
clone size: -
J gene: TRBJ2-1
V gene: TRBV5-1
CDR3 protein: CASSLSGSEQFF
CDR3 DNA: TGCGCCAGCAGCCTTAGCGGGAGTGAGCAGTTCTTC

D gene: -
clone size: -
J gene: TRBJ1-2
V gene: TRBV4-2
CDR3 protein: CASSQDTGTNYGYTF
CDR3 DNA: TGTGCCAGCAGCCAAGATACAGGGACTAACTATGGCTACACCTTC

D gene: -
clone size: -
J gene: TRBJ1-3
V gene: TRBV4-3
CDR3 protein: CASSQDFGGGAGNTIYF
CDR3 DNA: TGCGCCAGCAGCCAAGACTTTGGGGGGGGCGCTGGAAACACCATATATTTT

D gene: TRBD2
clone size: -
J gene: TRBJ2-7
V gene: TRBV27
CDR3 protein: CASSQRLAGKGEQYF
CDR3 DNA: TGTGCCAGCAGTCAAAGACTAGCCGGGAAGGGCGAGCAGTACTTC

D gene: -
clone size: many
J gene: TRBJ1-2
V gene: TRBV28
CDR3 protein: CASSSSPINYGYTF
CDR3 DNA: TGTGCCAGCAGTTCTAGTCCCATTAACTATGGCTACACCTTC

D gene: TRBD1
clone size: few
J gene: TRBJ2-1
V gene: TRBV13
CDR3 protein: CASSPAKQGHSYNEQFF
CDR3 DNA: TGTGCCAGCAGCCCAGCGAAACAGGGGCACTCCTACAATGAGCAGTTCTTC

D gene: -
clone size: -
J gene: TRBJ2-1
V gene: TRBV4-2
CDR3 protein: CASSQDPGVSYNEQFF
CDR3 DNA: TGTGCCAGCAGCCAAGATCCGGGGGTATCCTACAATGAGCAGTTCTTC

D gene: TRBD1
clone size: -
J gene: TRBJ1-4
V gene: TRBV4-1
CDR3 protein: CASSHPPGQGRTNEKLFF
CDR3 DNA: TGCGCCAGCAGCCATCCCCCGGGACAGGGCCGAACTAATGAAAAACTGTTTTTT

D gene: TRBD1
clone size: -
J gene: TRBJ1-2
V gene: TRBV5-1
CDR3 protein: CASSLESGGTVDGYTF
CDR3 DNA: TGCGCCAGCAGCTTGGAATCAGGGGGGACAGTTGATGGCTACACCTTC

D gene: -
clone size: many
J gene: TRBJ1-3
V gene: TRBV9
CDR3 protein: CASSVVGVSGNTIYF
CDR3 DNA: TGTGCCAGCAGCGTAGTAGGGGTATCTGGAAACACCATATATTTT

D gene: -
clone size: few
J gene: TRBJ2-6
V gene: TRBV4-3
CDR3 protein: CASSQGPAAGANVLTF
CDR3 DNA: TGCGCCAGCAGCCAAGGACCCGCGGCCGGGGCCAACGTCCTGACTTTC

D gene: -
clone size: -
J gene: TRBJ2-5
V gene: TRBV5-1
CDR3 protein: CASKVQEGQETQYF
CDR3 DNA: TGCGCCAGCAAGGTGCAGGAAGGCCAAGAGACCCAGTACTTC

D gene: -
clone size: -
J gene: TRBJ1-2
V gene: TRBV27
CDR3 protein: CASSLGWTVPYGYTF
CDR3 DNA: TGTGCCAGCAGTTTAGGATGGACAGTTCCCTATGGCTACACCTTC

D gene: -
clone size: -
J gene: TRBJ1-2
V gene: TRBV6-2/TRBV6-3
CDR3 protein: CASSVVQLNYGYTF
CDR3 DNA: TGTGCCAGCAGCGTCGTACAGTTGAACTATGGCTACACCTTC

D gene: TRBD1
clone size: -
J gene: TRBJ1-4
V gene: TRBV6-5
CDR3 protein: CASRRDRSNEKLFF
CDR3 DNA: TGTGCCAGCAGGAGGGACAGGAGCAATGAAAAACTGTTTTTT

D gene: -
clone size: -
J gene: TRBJ1-2
V gene: TRBV5-1
CDR3 protein: CASSFQAQGLNGYTF
CDR3 DNA: TGCGCCAGCAGCTTCCAAGCTCAGGGGTTGAATGGCTACACCTTC

D gene: -
clone size: -
J gene: TRBJ1-2
V gene: TRBV18
CDR3 protein: CASSGSGQNYGYTF
CDR3 DNA: TGTGCCAGCTCAGGGAGCGGGCAGAACTATGGCTACACCTTC

D gene: TRBD2
clone size: -
J gene: TRBJ2-1
V gene: TRBV19
CDR3 protein: CASSKWSSGGDYNEQFF
CDR3 DNA: TGTGCCAGTAGTAAGTGGTCTAGCGGGGGGGACTACAATGAGCAGTTCTTC

D gene: -
clone size: -
J gene: TRBJ2-3
V gene: TRBV10-3
CDR3 protein: CAISEGLRASTDTQYF
CDR3 DNA: TGTGCCATCAGTGAGGGGCTGAGAGCTAGCACAGATACGCAGTATTTT